A single sample gave rise to the 6 T cell receptor beta chains below, sequenced in a study of cytomegalovirus exposure and HLA in healthy donors. Researchers ran the PCR with 60 Vbeta and 13 Jbeta primers. The assay was immunoSEQ multiplex PCR, and TCRdb's table has in-frame clones only and misses some. Of 120,000 or so clones in the sample, approximately 72% are singletons; the top ten hold roughly 9%. Sequences were obtained from PBMCs. The receptors were gathered from a woman in her 50s in good health and CMV-seropositive.

This chain uses TRBV5-1 with TRBJ2-7, with TRBD2 identical over 10 bases. Unmatched junction bases numbered 8, after V lost 4 bases and J lost 4 bases. The CDR3 contains 15 residues. The germline gives CDR1 SGHRS, CDR2 YFSETQ. CDR3 nucleotides: TGCGCCAGCAGCCATTCTAGCGGGAGTAAGTACGAGCAGTACTTC. As protein: CASSHSSGSKYEQYF.

This clone was seen only a few times. The sample contains more than one DNA sequence encoding this CDR3. V gene TRBV2 combines with J gene TRBJ2-5; D call uncertain. Germline V gene lookup returns CDR1 SNHLY and CDR2 FYNNEI. The CDR3 covers 11 residues. V gave up 3 bases and J gave up 5 bases, with 4 bases separating them. The CDR3 nucleotides are TGTGCCAGCAGTGAGCGGGAGACCCAGTACTTC. Amino acids: CASSERETQYF.

This chain connects TRBV6-1 to TRBJ2-1, with a weak D call TRBD2 (5 bases). Germline V gene data show CDR1 as MNHNS and CDR2 as SASEGT. The CDR3 covers 15 residues. Trimming stripped 4 bases from V and 3 bases from J, with 13 bases between. In DNA form, the CDR3 reads TGTGCCAGCAGTGGTCGTAAGAGGGTCTACAATGAGCAGTTCTTC. Amino acid sequence: CASSGRKRVYNEQFF.

The rearrangement uses TRBV5-1 and TRBJ2-3, with 16 bases that match TRBD2. CDR3 length: 17 amino acids. The V and J ends lost 4 bases and 6 bases, in that order; junction bases with no gene match: 8. Germline loops: CDR1 SGHRS, CDR2 YFSETQ. The CDR3 reads CASSNQGLAGGPDTQYF. Here the CDR3 DNA reads TGCGCCAGCAGCAACCAGGGACTAGCGGGAGGGCCCGATACGCAGTATTTT.

CDR3: CASSLDRNYGYTF. CDR3 nucleotides: TGCGCCAGCAGCTTGGACAGGAACTATGGCTACACCTTC. The rearrangement uses TRBV5-1 and TRBJ1-2, with D possibly being TRBD1 (5 bases). The CDR3 loop spans 13 amino acids. CDR1 and CDR2 (germline): SGHRS, YFSETQ. Between the trimmed V and J ends, which lost 0 bases and 2 bases, there was a span of 5 bases.

This rearrangement joins TRBV7-2 to TRBJ1-1, with TRBD1 as a possible D gene (6 bases). The germline CDR1 and CDR2 sequences are SGHTA and FQGNSA. This CDR3 has 13 amino acids. Trimming left V 4 bases short and J 5 bases short, with 11 bases between. CDR3 coding DNA: TGTGCCAGCAGCTCGTACAGGGAGACTGAAGCTTTCTTT. Protein sequence: CASSSYRETEAFF.